These 29 T cell receptor beta chains were sequenced from one sample in a study of T-cell memory formation after mild COVID-19. MiXCR, applied by TCRdb to the 5' RACE reads, yields one record per CDR3 protein. The repertoire includes 350,000 to 400,000 distinct CDR3 sequences, about 15% of them detected once, and around 22% sits in the top ten. Sequenced input: PBMCs or a T cell subset sorted from them (not recorded which). These receptors were obtained from a man aged 18-30 years who had mild COVID-19 (a few samples of this study predate the infection). Cell type and time point are not known.

V and J are TRBV5-1 and TRBJ2-1, with D possibly matching TRBD2 (5 bases). CDR1 and CDR2 (germline): SGHRS, YFSETQ. V was cut by 3 bases and J by 5 bases, with 12 bases left in between. The CDR3 has 14 residues. CDR3 sequence (DNA): TGCGCCAGCAGCTGGGTCCGAGGGAACAATGAGCAGTTCTTC. Protein: CASSWVRGNNEQFF.

This clonotype has just a few counts. The V and J genes are TRBV9 and TRBJ1-1, with D hard to call. The CDR3 totals 16 residues. Trimming cost V 0 bases and J 8 bases, with 20 bases left between them. Per germline, CDR1 SGDLS and CDR2 YYNGEE. The chain's CDR3 is CASSVGMADPRTEAFF. The DNA for the CDR3 is TGTGCCAGCAGCGTAGGGATGGCGGACCCTAGAACAGAAGCTTTCTTT.

V is TRBV20-1 and J is TRBJ1-6; 7 bases are shared with TRBD1. The trim removed 0 bases at V and 2 bases at J, leaving 7 bases unmatched. The CDR3 totals 17 residues. Germline V gene sequence: CDR1 DFQATT, CDR2 SNEGSKA (reference sequence). CDR3 residues: CSARDFVGGPYNSPLHF. The CDR3 DNA reads as TGCAGTGCTAGAGATTTCGTAGGGGGCCCCTATAATTCACCCCTCCACTTT.

The chain couples TRBV27 to TRBJ2-3; 10 bases are shared with TRBD1. V was clipped by 3 bases and J by 9 bases; unmatched bases: 12. Germline CDR1 reads MNHEY; CDR2 reads SMNVEV (reference sequence). CDR3 length: 16 residues. The CDR3 nucleotides are TGTGCCAGCAGTTTGTCGGACAGGGGGACTTTAAACACGCAGTATTTT. Protein product: CASSLSDRGTLNTQYF.

The J gene is TRBJ2-1, the V gene TRBV3-1; TRBD2 matches 11 bases. Germline V gives CDR1 LGHDT, CDR2 YNNKEL (reference sequence). The ends lost 5 bases at V and 7 bases at J; junction bases unmatched: 7. This CDR3 is 15 amino acids long. CDR3 in DNA: TGTGCCAGCAGCAATAGCGGGGGGGCCAAAAATGAGCAGTTCTTC. This translates into CASSNSGGAKNEQFF.

A few counts support this clonotype. The J gene is TRBJ2-3, the V gene TRBV12-3 or TRBV12-4, with TRBD1 matching over 7 bases. Trimming took 3 bases from V and 1 from J; bases not matched to a gene: 4. This CDR3 is built from 15 residues. The CDR3 spells CASSFTGTGTDTQYF. Written as DNA, the CDR3 is TGTGCCAGCAGTTTCACCGGGACAGGCACAGATACGCAGTATTTT.

This clonotype has a handful of counts. V and J are TRBV4-3 and TRBJ2-5; TRBD1 or TRBD2 may be the D gene (6 bases each). V lost 0 bases and J 5 bases, leaving 19 bases between the germline ends. Germline values: CDR1 LGHNA, CDR2 YSLEER. CDR3 length: 17 residues. The CDR3 here is CASSQEHAGGRRETQYF. In nucleotides, the CDR3 is TGCGCCAGCAGCCAAGAGCATGCTGGGGGGCGAAGGGAGACCCAGTACTTC.

This clonotype was seen a few times. V gene TRBV27 combines with J gene TRBJ1-2; possible D gene TRBD1, 6 bases. Germline-derived CDR1 and CDR2 are MNHEY and SMNVEV (reference sequence). The germline V and J ends were trimmed by 0 bases and 4 bases, with 15 bases remaining between them. CDR3 length: 16 residues. Here the CDR3 reads CASSLSGGGSLYGYTF. CDR3 coding DNA: TGTGCCAGCAGTTTATCGGGGGGCGGCAGCCTCTATGGCTACACCTTC.

To note about this clonotype: With a much larger clone just one base away, this may be a read error. This chain uses TRBV4-1 with TRBJ2-5, with D possibly matching TRBD2 (6 bases). CDR3 length equals 15 residues. CDR1 is MGHRA and CDR2 is YSYEKL in the germline V gene. This chain's CDR3 is CASSRPPAPGENQYF. Written as DNA, the CDR3 is TGCGCCAGCAGCCGCCCTCCAGCACCGGGAGAGAACCAGTACTTC.

The table lists this clonotype with a few counts. This chain connects TRBV3-1 to TRBJ1-1, with 7 bases lining up with TRBD1. After removal of 0 bases from V and 8 bases from J, the junction contained 6 bases not matched to a gene. The CDR3 spans 14 residues. Per the germline V gene, CDR1 is LGHDT and CDR2 is YNNKEL (reference sequence). CDR3 nucleotides: TGTGCCAGCAGCCAAGATTCGGGGACAGCCGAAGCTTTCTTT. It specifies CASSQDSGTAEAFF.

The chain couples TRBV7-3 to TRBJ2-3, with 7 bases aligning to TRBD1. V was pared by 5 bases and J by 5 bases, with 4 bases of the junction left unmatched. The CDR3 consists of 13 residues. CDR1 SGHTA and CDR2 FQGTGA come from the germline V gene. CDR3 loop: CASSIYRGDTQYF. The CDR3, as DNA: TGTGCCAGCAGCATCTACAGGGGAGATACGCAGTATTTT.

The table lists this clonotype with a few counts. The chain employs TRBV4-3 and TRBJ1-6, with TRBD1 matching 10 bases. Germline V gives CDR1 LGHNA, CDR2 YSLEER. V was pared by 3 bases and J by 10 bases, with 6 bases of the junction left unmatched. This CDR3 region has 15 residues. The CDR3 is CASSHPPGQGSPLHF. Written as DNA, the CDR3 is TGCGCCAGCAGCCACCCACCGGGACAGGGGTCACCCCTCCACTTT.

The chain has TRBV19 and TRBJ2-1; 7 bases map to TRBD1. The CDR3 runs to 13 residues. Germline CDR1 is LNHDA and CDR2 is SQIVND (reference sequence). The ends lost 3 bases at V and 10 bases at J; junction bases unmatched: 6. CDR3 coding DNA: TGTGCCAGTAGTATTTGGACAGGTCGGGAGCAGTTCTTC. Amino acids: CASSIWTGREQFF.

The chain carries TRBV7-9 and TRBJ2-2, with D unclear. Germline assignment: CDR1 SEHNR and CDR2 FQNEAQ (reference sequence). V was cut by 5 bases and J by 4 bases, with 14 bases left in between. The CDR3 runs 15 residues. CDR3 DNA: TGTGCCAGCAGCCCCGTTCCGGCCGGCACCGGGGAGCTGTTTTTT. Protein sequence: CASSPVPAGTGELFF.

The rearrangement links TRBV7-9 to TRBJ2-5, with 7 bases matching TRBD1. The germline V gene encodes CDR1 SEHNR and CDR2 FQNEAQ (reference sequence). The CDR3 covers 13 residues. Germline trimming cut 7 bases from V and 5 bases from J; bases unmatched to any gene: 7. The DNA for the CDR3 is TGTGCCAGCAACCCGACAGGGAAGGAGACCCAGTACTTC. Translating gives CASNPTGKETQYF.

CDR3 nucleotide sequence: TGTGCCACCAGCGTAGACCGGGGGACTTACGAGCAGTACGTC. As protein: CATSVDRGTYEQYV. This sequence joins TRBV15 and TRBJ2-7; TRBD2 is a possible D gene (6 bases). CDR1 and CDR2 (germline): LNHNV, YYDKDF (reference sequence). The CDR3 spans 14 residues. Deletions cut 5 bases from V and 4 bases from J, with 15 bases between.

V and J are TRBV30 and TRBJ2-7; tentative D call: TRBD1 (6 bases). From germline, CDR1 is GTSNPN and CDR2 SVGIG (reference sequence). The CDR3 runs to 15 residues. Trimming took off 2 bases at V and 0 bases at J, with 14 bases between the two ends. The CDR3 region has the DNA TGTGCCTGGAGTAGCCCCGCCAGGGGCTCCTACGAGCAGTACTTC. As protein: CAWSSPARGSYEQYF. The whole variable domain, remainder taken from reference TRBV30 and TRBJ2-7, is SQTIHQWPATLVQPVGSPLSLECTVEGTSNPNLYWYRQAAGRGLQLLFYSVGIGQISSEVPQNLSASRPQDRQFILSSKKLLLSDSGFYLCAWSSPARGSYEQYFGPGTRLTVT.

The chain is built from TRBV20-1 and TRBJ1-5, with D perhaps matching TRBD1 (5 bases). The CDR3 runs to 16 residues. The V end was cut by 3 bases, the J end by 3 bases, with 18 bases between. Germline V gene sequence: CDR1 DFQATT, CDR2 SNEGSKA (reference sequence). In nucleotides, the CDR3 is TGCAGTGCTAGTATATATGCAGGGCGCTTCAATCAGCCCCAGCATTTT. Protein product: CSASIYAGRFNQPQHF.

V is TRBV12-3 or TRBV12-4 and J is TRBJ2-3; D gene uncertain. The CDR3 has 15 amino acids. V shed 8 bases and J shed 7 bases, with 22 bases lying between them. CDR3 residues: CASVSSCGVRNTQYF. In nucleotides, the CDR3 is TGTGCCAGCGTATCATCCTGTGGGGTCAGGAATACGCAGTATTTT.

This clonotype was observed many times. The CDR3 bases are TGTGCCAGCAACCGGGCGGAGAACACTGAAGCTTTCTTT. Encoded protein: CASNRAENTEAFF. V is TRBV12-3 or TRBV12-4 and J is TRBJ1-1; D unclear. V lost 7 bases, J lost 1 base, and 10 bases lay in between. This CDR3 has 13 residues.

The sample holds a few counts of this clonotype. V is TRBV20-1 and J is TRBJ1-4; unclear D gene. This CDR3 spans 12 amino acids. Germline-derived CDR1 and CDR2 are DFQATT and SNEGSKA (reference sequence). Trimming cost V 6 bases and J 7 bases, with 12 bases left between them. Here the CDR3 DNA reads TGCAGTGCCCTTGATGTGGGTGAAAAACTGTTTTTT. It specifies CSALDVGEKLFF.

The gene calls are TRBV2 and TRBJ2-7; 8 bases match TRBD1. V was clipped by 9 bases and J by 4 bases; unmatched bases: 8. Germline loops: CDR1 SNHLY, CDR2 FYNNEI. The CDR3 extends over 13 amino acids. CDR3 bases: TGTGCCAGTACGGGACAGGCCCCTTACGAGCAGTACTTC. Translated, it gives CASTGQAPYEQYF.

The chain joins TRBV12-3 or TRBV12-4 to TRBJ1-2, with TRBD1 as a possible D gene (6 bases). This CDR3 is built from 13 residues. V lost 6 bases and J lost 3, with 11 bases in between. The CDR3 DNA reads TGTGCCAGCAGGTGGGGGGGCTACTATGGCTACACCTTC. Encoded protein: CASRWGGYYGYTF.

J is TRBJ1-6 and V is TRBV30; 8 bases are a match to TRBD1. V shed 3 bases and J 2 bases; nucleotides not matched to a gene: 3. CDR3 size: 15 residues. In germline, CDR1 is GTSNPN, CDR2 SVGIG (reference sequence). The CDR3 reads CAWRGDRTYNSPLHF. For the CDR3, the DNA is TGTGCCTGGAGGGGGGACAGGACCTATAATTCACCCCTCCACTTT.

This clonotype was counted only a few times. J is TRBJ2-4 and V is TRBV27, with TRBD2 as a possible D gene (5 bases). The germline gives CDR1 MNHEY, CDR2 SMNVEV (reference sequence). The V end lost 5 bases, the J end lost 7 bases, and 12 bases lay between the germline ends. CDR3 length: 13 residues. CDR3 amino acids: CASSPEGWNIQYF. CDR3 nucleotides: TGTGCCAGCAGTCCCGAGGGATGGAACATTCAGTACTTC.

The chain is built from TRBV4-2 and TRBJ2-7; D call uncertain. CDR3 length: 14 amino acids. V dropped 0 bases and J dropped 5 bases, with 11 bases sitting between them. Germline loops: CDR1 LGHNA, CDR2 YNFKEQ. This CDR3 reads CASSQETRNDEQYF. The CDR3 region has the DNA TGTGCCAGCAGCCAAGAGACACGGAACGACGAGCAGTACTTC.

This clonotype was seen repeatedly, ten times or more. The chain recombines TRBV4-1 with TRBJ2-6; the D is unclear. Germline lookup yields CDR1 MGHRA and CDR2 YSYEKL. This CDR3 has 15 amino acids. The ends were cut back, 4 bases at V and 0 bases at J, with 7 bases in the middle. This CDR3 reads CASSPRASGANVLTF. DNA of the CDR3: TGCGCCAGCAGCCCCCGCGCCTCTGGGGCCAACGTCCTGACTTTC.

This clonotype was picked up many times. The J gene is TRBJ1-6, the V gene TRBV7-2, with D hard to call. Germline V gene data show CDR1 as SGHTA and CDR2 as FQGNSA. This CDR3 region has 13 residues. Trimming removed 1 base from V and 8 bases from J, with 6 bases in between. The CDR3 loop is CASSLDSYSPLHF. DNA for the CDR3: TGTGCCAGCAGCTTAGATTCCTATTCACCCCTCCACTTT.

This clonotype was seen a few times. This sequence joins TRBV20-1 and TRBJ2-1; 12 bases fit TRBD2. The CDR3 is made up of 16 amino acids. Germline CDR1 is DFQATT and CDR2 is SNEGSKA (reference sequence). V gave up 1 base and J gave up 10 bases; unmatched junction bases: 11. CDR3 protein: CSARGGRLAGVNEQFF. The DNA for the CDR3 is TGCAGTGCTAGAGGGGGTCGACTAGCGGGGGTCAACGAGCAGTTCTTC.